This TCR beta chain was observed in a study of CD8 T cells in ankylosing spondylitis (dated by TCRdb to the late 2010s). Study-level background: The study set out to find disease-linked TCR variants by profiling T cell receptor beta repertoires in ankylosing spondylitis patients and healthy donors. The full study cohort comprised 25 ankylosing spondylitis patients and some 100 healthy donors. Peripheral blood was sampled, and synovial fluid was additionally collected from ankylosing spondylitis patients.

The reads were generated on an Illumina HiSeq 2500. TCR beta libraries were prepared by quantitative 5'-RACE with molecular barcodes. Regarding the original processing steps: A new computational method based on a probabilistic model of VDJ rearrangement was used to identify disease-linked TCR variants. In-frame beta chains were kept once TCRdb had trimmed the public reads at Q25 with fastp and called clones with MiXCR. Rows are unified per CDR3 protein, each entry keeping the most common DNA and genes. These V and J calls rely on TCRdb rather than the paper's analysis. The sample table holds 200,000 to 300,000 distinct CDR3 sequences, of which about 11% were seen once. In total, the top ten clones hold 2.6% of the sample. This clonotype was seen at least ten times. Its binding antigen is unknown. Per-base quality was not reported, and no clone a single base away is much larger than it. Beyond this particular receptor, the publication reports: In peripheral blood, the disease-linked clones were found at relatively low frequencies and had a CD8+ phenotype. Significant enrichment of the disease-linked clones was reported in matched synovial fluid samples from ankylosing spondylitis patients. A TCR beta motif made up of several highly homologous amino acid variants appeared to be characteristic of blood from ankylosing spondylitis patients. Some TCR beta motif variants had previously been reported in synovial fluid and blood of reactive arthritis patients, which suggested common disease-initiation mechanisms.

The origin of this receptor is a male donor with ankylosing spondylitis or in good health (not recorded which). Sequenced material: blood, either unsorted or a sorted T cell fraction (not recorded which).

The nucleotide sequence is TGCGCCAGCAGCTTTGCTGACAGGTATCAAGAGACCCAGTACTTC. Its protein reads: CASSFADRYQETQYF. The chain is assembled from TRBV5-1 and TRBJ2-5; the D segment could be TRBD1, given 6 matching bases. From the cysteine through the phenylalanine, the CDR3 covers 15 amino acids. Only the CDR3 region is kept as DNA, spanning 45 bases read in frame from base 1. The germline V gene sets CDR1 to SGHRS and CDR2 to YFSETQ. V loses 2 bases of germline sequence and J loses 2 bases, and the interval between the two ends is 13 bases.